The entry below gives a single T cell receptor (beta chain) sequence along with its context. The clone's antigen remains unknown. No much larger clone is present one base from it, and per-base qualities are unavailable. Receptor libraries were prepared by RT-PCR. Sequenced on an Illumina HiSeq 2500. TCRdb took the public reads, trimmed them with fastp at Q25, ran MiXCR for clone calling and kept in-frame beta chains. When rows share a CDR3 protein, they turn into one entry using the most common DNA and genes. For this sample there are 500,000 to 600,000 distinct CDR3 sequences; 15% to 20% appear just once. The ten largest clones represent 3% of the sample. This entry belongs to a study of response to subunit inactivated influenza vaccine (dated by TCRdb to the late 2010s). Regarding the research as a whole: The study used deep quantitative T cell receptor repertoire profiling to track responses to a trivalent subunit inactivated influenza vaccine.

Study-wide conclusions, independent of this receptor: It was suggested by the authors that each seasonal influenza vaccination may recruit only a limited number of new T cells.

This clonotype was obtained from a man aged 45-69 years who received an inactivated influenza vaccine. Donor details come from another sample of the same person, matched by shared clones. The sequences come from CD4+ T cells sorted from PBMCs, collected approximately 25 months after vaccination.

DNA sequence: TGTGCCACCAGCAGAGGGGGGGCAACTGGTCAGCCCCAGCATTTT. Its protein is CATSRGGATGQPQHF. The chain uses TRBV15 and TRBJ1-5; a tentative D match to TRBD1 spans 6 bases. Spanning cysteine to phenylalanine, the CDR3 consists of 15 amino acids. The sequence is cut down to CDR3 DNA, 45 bases in frame from base 1. Trimming removed 1 base from V and 6 bases from J, leaving 13 bases between the germline ends. The germline V gene encodes CDR1 LNHNV and CDR2 YYDKDF (reference sequence). The variable domain in full, with residues beyond the CDR3 obtained from the reference TRBV15 and TRBJ1-5 genes, is DAMVIQNPRYQVTQFGKPVTLSCSQTLNHNVMYWYQQKSSQAPKLLFHYYDKDFNNEADTPDNFQSRRPNTSFCFLDIRSPGLGDTAMYLCATSRGGATGQPQHFGDGTRLSIL.